Below are 4 T cell receptor beta chains sequenced from a single sample in a study of graft-versus-host responses after intestinal transplantation. Method: immunoSEQ multiplex PCR; TCRdb's copy keeps in-frame clones and lacks some. This table holds approximately 94,000 clones, more than 85% found once. Which antigens these TCRs recognize remains unknown. The material sequenced was unstimulated CD4+ T cells sorted from spleen or lymph node cells, taken before transplant. These receptors were taken from a human donor who was the organ donor for an intestinal transplant.

The gene calls are TRBV18 and TRBJ1-1; D is ambiguous. V dropped 3 bases and J dropped 0 bases, with 2 bases sitting between them. Germline V gene data show CDR1 as KGHSH and CDR2 as LQKENI. The CDR3 is 12 amino acids. In DNA form, the CDR3 reads TGTGCCAGCTCACCGATGAACACTGAAGCTTTCTTT. Translated: CASSPMNTEAFF.

This clone was seen a handful of times. The V gene is TRBV19, the J gene TRBJ1-2, with 7 bases that match TRBD1. There are 12 residues in the CDR3. CDR1 is LNHDA, CDR2 SQIVND, per germline (reference sequence). Germline trimming cut 6 bases from V and 8 bases from J; bases unmatched to any gene: 6. The DNA for the CDR3 is TGTGCCAGTAGACCACAGGGGAACGGCTACACCTTC. Its translation: CASRPQGNGYTF.

V gene TRBV5-8 combines with J gene TRBJ1-2; 9 bases map to TRBD1. Germline loops: CDR1 SGHTS, CDR2 YDEGEE. V lost 4 bases, J lost 2 bases, and 3 bases stayed unmatched. This CDR3 is 14 amino acids long. DNA of the CDR3: TGTGCCAGCAGCATAGGACAGGGGAACTATGGCTACACCTTC. Translated: CASSIGQGNYGYTF.

The chain combines TRBV5-1 with TRBJ2-2; 11 bases line up with TRBD2. The CDR3 consists of 15 residues. CDR1 is SGHRS, CDR2 YFSETQ, per germline. J lost 1 base, V lost 4 bases, and 0 bases had no gene match. CDR3 in amino acids: CASSLAGGNTGELFF. The CDR3 DNA follows: TGCGCCAGCAGCCTAGCGGGGGGGAACACCGGGGAGCTGTTTTTT.